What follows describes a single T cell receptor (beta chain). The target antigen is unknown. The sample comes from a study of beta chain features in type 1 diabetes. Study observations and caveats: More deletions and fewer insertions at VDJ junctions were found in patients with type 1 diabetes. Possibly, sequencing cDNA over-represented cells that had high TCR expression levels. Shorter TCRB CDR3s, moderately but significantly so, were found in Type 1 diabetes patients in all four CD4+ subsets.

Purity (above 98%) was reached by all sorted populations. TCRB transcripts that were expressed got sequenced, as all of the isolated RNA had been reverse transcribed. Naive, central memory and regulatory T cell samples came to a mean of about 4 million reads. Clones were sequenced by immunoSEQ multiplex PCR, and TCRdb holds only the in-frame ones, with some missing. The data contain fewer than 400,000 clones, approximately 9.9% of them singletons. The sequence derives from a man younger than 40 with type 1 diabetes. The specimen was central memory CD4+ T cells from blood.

The CDR3 protein is CASSYGRGLQETQYF. In nucleotides, the CDR3 is TGTGCCAGCAGTTACGGGCGGGGACTTCAAGAGACCCAGTACTTC. The V call is TRBV6-6, the J call TRBJ2-5; D may be TRBD2 (6 bases). Trimming took off 2 bases at V and 2 bases at J, with 12 bases between the two ends. Germline CDR1 reads MNHNY; CDR2 reads SVGAGI (reference sequence). This CDR3 is built from 15 residues.